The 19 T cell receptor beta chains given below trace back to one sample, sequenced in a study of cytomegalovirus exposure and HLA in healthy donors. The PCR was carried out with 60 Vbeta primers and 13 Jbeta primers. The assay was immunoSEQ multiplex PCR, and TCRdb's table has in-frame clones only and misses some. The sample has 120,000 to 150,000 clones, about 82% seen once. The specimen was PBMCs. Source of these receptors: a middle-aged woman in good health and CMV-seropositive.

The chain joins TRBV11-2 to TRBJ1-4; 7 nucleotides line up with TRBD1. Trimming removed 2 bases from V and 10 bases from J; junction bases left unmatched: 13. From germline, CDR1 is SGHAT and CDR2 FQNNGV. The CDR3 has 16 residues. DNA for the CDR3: TGTGCCAGCAGCTTAACTCGGAGGGGGCTCGGGGGAAAACTGTTTTTT. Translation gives CASSLTRRGLGGKLFF.

CDR3 DNA sequence: TGTGCCAGTAGTATTAGAGGGGAGGGCAGCAATCAGCCCCAGCATTTT. Residues: CASSIRGEGSNQPQHF. The chain has TRBV19 and TRBJ1-5; D perhaps matches TRBD1 (5 bases). Trimming shortened V by 3 bases and J by 1 base, and 13 bases separated the two germline ends. The germline V gene has CDR1 LNHDA and CDR2 SQIVND (reference sequence). The CDR3 consists of 16 residues.

DNA of the CDR3: TGCGCCAGCAGCTTGGGAACAGCGGGTGGACAGCCCCAGCATTTT. Amino acid sequence: CASSLGTAGGQPQHF. The rearrangement links TRBV5-1 to TRBJ1-5, with unresolved D. The germline gives CDR1 SGHRS, CDR2 YFSETQ. There are 15 residues in the CDR3. Trimming took off 0 bases at V and 7 bases at J, with 14 bases between the two ends.

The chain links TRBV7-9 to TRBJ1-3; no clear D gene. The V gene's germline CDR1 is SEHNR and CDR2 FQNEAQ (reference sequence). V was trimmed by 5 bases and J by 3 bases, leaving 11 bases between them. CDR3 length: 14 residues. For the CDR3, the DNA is TGTGCCAGCAGCCCAAGGGAGTTTGGAAACACCATATATTTT. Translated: CASSPREFGNTIYF.

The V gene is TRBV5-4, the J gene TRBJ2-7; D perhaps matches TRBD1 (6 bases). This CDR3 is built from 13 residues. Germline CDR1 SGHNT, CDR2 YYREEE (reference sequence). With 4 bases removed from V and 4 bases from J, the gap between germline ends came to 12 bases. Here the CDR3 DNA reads TGTGCCAGCAGCACACAGGGTTCTTACGAGCAGTACTTC. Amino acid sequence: CASSTQGSYEQYF.

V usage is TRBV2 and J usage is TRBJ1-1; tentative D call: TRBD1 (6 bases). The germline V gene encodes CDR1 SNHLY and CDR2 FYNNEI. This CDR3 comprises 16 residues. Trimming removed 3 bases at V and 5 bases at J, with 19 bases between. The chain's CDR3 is CASSEADQGKGTEAFF. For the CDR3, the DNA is TGTGCCAGCAGTGAGGCCGATCAGGGGAAAGGGACTGAAGCTTTCTTT.

The CDR3 spells CASSQTGTANSPLHF. CDR3 DNA: TGTGCCAGCAGCCAGACCGGGACAGCAAATTCACCCCTCCACTTT. The chain joins TRBV11-2 to TRBJ1-6, with 7 bases aligning to TRBD1. With 5 bases clipped from V and 7 bases from J, the junction kept 8 bases outside the gene matches. The CDR3 runs 15 residues. Germline CDR1 SGHAT, CDR2 FQNNGV.

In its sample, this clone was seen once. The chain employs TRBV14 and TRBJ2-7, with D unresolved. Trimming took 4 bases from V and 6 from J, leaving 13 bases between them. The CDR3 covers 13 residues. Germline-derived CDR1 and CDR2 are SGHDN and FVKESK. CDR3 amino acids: CASSPESASEQYF. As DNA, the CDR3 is TGTGCCAGCAGCCCCGAATCAGCGTCCGAGCAGTACTTC.

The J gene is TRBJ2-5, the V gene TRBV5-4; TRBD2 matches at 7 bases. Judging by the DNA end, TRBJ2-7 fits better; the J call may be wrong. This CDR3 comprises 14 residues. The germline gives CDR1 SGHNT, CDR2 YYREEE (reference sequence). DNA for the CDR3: TGTGCCAGCAGCGGGGGGGGGTTTGGCTACGAGCAGTACTTC. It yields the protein CASSGGGFGYEQYF.

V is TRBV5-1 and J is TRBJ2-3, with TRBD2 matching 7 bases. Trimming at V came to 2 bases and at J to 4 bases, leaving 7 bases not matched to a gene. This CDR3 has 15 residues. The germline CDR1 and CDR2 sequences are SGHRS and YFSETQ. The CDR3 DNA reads TGCGCCAGCAGCTTTAGTAGGGGAGGGGCAGATACGCAGTATTTT. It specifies CASSFSRGGADTQYF.

The CDR3 region has the DNA TGTGCCAGCAGCTTAGGCGGAGCGGGGGGGTATCGGTTCTTC. It encodes CASSLGGAGGYRFF. J is TRBJ2-1 and V is TRBV13; 10 bases map to TRBD2. CDR3 length: 14 residues. Germline CDR1 and CDR2: PRHDT and FYEKMQ (reference sequence). V lost 0 bases to trimming and J lost 15 bases; unmatched junction nucleotides: 8. Full variable domain (remainder filled in from reference TRBV13 and TRBJ2-1): AAGVIQSPRHLIKEKRETATLKCYPIPRHDTVYWYQQGPGQDPQFLISFYEKMQSDKGSIPDRFSAQQFSDYHSELNMSSLELGDSALYFCASSLGGAGGYRFFGPGTRLTVL.

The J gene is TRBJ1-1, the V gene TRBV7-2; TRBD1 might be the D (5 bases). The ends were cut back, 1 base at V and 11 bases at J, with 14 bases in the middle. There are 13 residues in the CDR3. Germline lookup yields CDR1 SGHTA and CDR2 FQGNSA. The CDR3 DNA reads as TGTGCCAGCAGCTTAGGGACATATGGCGACGCTTTCTTT. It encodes CASSLGTYGDAFF.

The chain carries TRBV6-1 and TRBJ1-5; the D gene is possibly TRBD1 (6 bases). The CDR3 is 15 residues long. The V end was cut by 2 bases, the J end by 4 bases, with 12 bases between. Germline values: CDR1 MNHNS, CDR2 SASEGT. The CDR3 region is CASSETGSGNQPQHF. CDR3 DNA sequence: TGTGCCAGCAGTGAAACAGGGTCAGGGAATCAGCCCCAGCATTTT.

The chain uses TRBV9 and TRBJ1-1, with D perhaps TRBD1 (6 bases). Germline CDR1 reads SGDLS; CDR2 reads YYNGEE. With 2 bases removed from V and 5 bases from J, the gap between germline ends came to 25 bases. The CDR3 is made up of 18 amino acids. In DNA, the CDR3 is TGTGCCAGCAGCGTGTTCCCCGGGATTCAGGGGCCCGGGACTGAAGCTTTCTTT. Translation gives CASSVFPGIQGPGTEAFF.

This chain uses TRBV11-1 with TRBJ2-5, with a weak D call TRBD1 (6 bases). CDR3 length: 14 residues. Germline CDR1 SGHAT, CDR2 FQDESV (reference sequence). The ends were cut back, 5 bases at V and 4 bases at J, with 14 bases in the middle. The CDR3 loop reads CASSPGTGRETQYF. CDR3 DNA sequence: TGTGCCAGCAGCCCTGGAACAGGGAGAGAGACCCAGTACTTC.

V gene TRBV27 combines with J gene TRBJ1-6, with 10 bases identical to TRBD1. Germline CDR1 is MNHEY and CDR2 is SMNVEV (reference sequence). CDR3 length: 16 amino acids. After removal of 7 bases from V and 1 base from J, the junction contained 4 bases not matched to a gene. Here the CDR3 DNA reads TGTGCCAGCATCGGGACAGGGGAATCCTATAATTCACCCCTCCACTTT. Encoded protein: CASIGTGESYNSPLHF.

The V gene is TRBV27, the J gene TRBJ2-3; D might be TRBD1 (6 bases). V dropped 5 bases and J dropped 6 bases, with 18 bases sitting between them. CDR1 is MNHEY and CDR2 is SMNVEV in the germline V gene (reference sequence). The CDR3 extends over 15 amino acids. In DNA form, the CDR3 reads TGTGCCAGCAGTAGGTCTAGGGGGAGTGGGGATACGCAGTATTTT. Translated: CASSRSRGSGDTQYF.

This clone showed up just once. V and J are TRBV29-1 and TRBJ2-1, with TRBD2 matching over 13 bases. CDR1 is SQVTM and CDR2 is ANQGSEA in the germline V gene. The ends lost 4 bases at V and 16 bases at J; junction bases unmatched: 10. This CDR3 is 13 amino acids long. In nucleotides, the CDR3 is TGCAGCGTTGCCACCCGACTAGCGGGAGGAGGTTTCTTC. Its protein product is CSVATRLAGGGFF.

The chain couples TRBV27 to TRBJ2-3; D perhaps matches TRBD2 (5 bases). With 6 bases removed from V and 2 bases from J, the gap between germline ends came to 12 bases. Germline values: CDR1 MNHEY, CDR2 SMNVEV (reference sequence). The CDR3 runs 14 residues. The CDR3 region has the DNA TGTGCCAGCAGCGAGGGTGCGTACACAGATACGCAGTATTTT. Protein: CASSEGAYTDTQYF.